This TCR beta chain was found in a study of Graves' ophthalmopathy and Graves' hyperthyroidism (dated by TCRdb to 2016 to 2019). Background on the whole study: Peripheral blood was collected at initial diagnosis, prior to any treatment. In about six hyperthyroidism patients, the T-cell repertoires found in thyroid tissue were compared with those found in blood. To tell Graves' ophthalmopathy apart from Graves' hyperthyroidism, and to predict which patients would progress to ophthalmopathy, the study relied on TCR beta repertoire signatures. In total, some 140 blood samples were TCR-sequenced: approximately 42 ophthalmopathy, over 70 hyperthyroidism and 17 hyperthyroidism-to-ophthalmopathy patients. For independent validation, a separate cohort was made up of some 18 hyperthyroidism patients plus 17 patients who later progressed from hyperthyroidism to ophthalmopathy. Following sample collection, hyperthyroidism patients were given methimazole at a starting dose of 30 mg daily, and ophthalmopathy patients were given high-dose intravenous methylprednisolone. A discovery set of 100 patients (43 ophthalmopathy, about 58 stable hyperthyroidism) was enrolled to explore V-J signatures distinguishing ophthalmopathy from hyperthyroidism. General findings and caveats noted by the study authors: Most expanded thyroid clonotypes with a frequency above 0.001 also appeared in blood, which suggests that blood repertoires may reflect the immune response in the thyroid. In validation, the model predicted ophthalmopathy progression with more than 70% sensitivity and about 73% specificity; roughly eleven predicted patients were CT-confirmed with GO in a median of around 6 months. Ophthalmopathy was separated from stable hyperthyroidism by the 13-signature model with just under 90% sensitivity and 81% to 84% specificity in cross-validation and with 80%/75% in the test set. No statistical method was used to set the sample size in advance, and the investigators knew which group each participant was assigned to.

The germline V gene provides CDR1 ENHRY and CDR2 SYGVKD. The CDR3 contains 13 residues, cysteine and phenylalanine counted. Left in the record is the CDR3 DNA by itself, 39 bases read in frame from the first base. As to this clonotype: Its recognized antigen is unknown. A junction end diverges from the germline sequence, so it may reflect a read error.

The ophthalmopathy patients had moderately to severely active disease, with a Clinical Activity Score of 3 or higher, a NOSPECS grade of 4 or higher, and a disease duration of less than 3 months. Patients with other autoimmune diseases, uncontrolled infections, pregnancy or lactation were excluded from the study. Diagnosis was based on clinical symptoms, serum thyroxine, TRAb, thyroid ultrasound and orbital computed tomography. PBMCs were isolated from about 9.1 ml of fresh peripheral blood by Ficoll-Paque density gradient centrifugation. Total RNA was extracted with Trizol reagent and quality-checked on an Agilent 2100 Bioanalyzer. TCR beta CDR3 regions were amplified from RNA transcripts for repertoire sequencing. The first round was an RT-PCR using HTBI primers with the Qiagen OneStep RT-PCR kit, and this first round was followed by a second-round multiplex PCR, then size selection and purification. The libraries underwent paired-end sequencing with 100 bp reads on an Illumina HiSeq2000. On the study's bioinformatics: SOAPnuke was used to process the reads, throwing out any read that had adapters, had uncalled bases, had a mean Phred below 15, or lacked an exact constant-primer or identifier match. COPE v1.2.5 was used to merge the high-quality paired reads. Clonotypes were defined as unique nucleotide sequences and were aligned to IMGT TRB V, D and J references using MiTCR v1.1. Only V-J combinations with frequency above 0.0001 were analysed, covering around 99% of repertoires. A TCR clonal expansion and chaos score per V-J combination was defined as the ratio of F50 clonal expansion to chaos observed in the TCRdist matrix. Welch's t-statistics and random forest were used to narrow the features down to 13 V-J combinations, which were then fed into a naive Bayes classifier. The similarity between thyroid and blood repertoires was quantified using the Morisita-Horn index. The raw public reads went through TCRdb reprocessing: fastp at Q25, MiXCR clone calling, in-frame beta chains kept. Rows with one shared CDR3 protein collapse into an entry with the most common genes and DNA. TCRdb, rather than the study authors, made the V and J calls. This sample gives 200,000 to 300,000 distinct CDR3 sequences in total; 40% to 50% of them show up just once. Jointly, the top ten make up roughly 50% of the sample.

The origin of this receptor is an adult man with Graves' ophthalmopathy. Sequencing was carried out using peripheral blood. This receptor chain uses TRBV10-3 and TRBJ2-7; the D gene cannot be named for sure. The bases read TGTGCCAGCAGTGAGACACCATTCTACGAGCAGTACTTC. Its protein reads: CASSETPFYEQYF.